This T cell receptor (beta chain) stems from a study of blood T cell repertoires in COVID-19. This clone was seen a few times. Only in-frame clones appear in the TCRdb table, and some are missing; sequencing was by immunoSEQ multiplex PCR. The sample has over 130,000 clones, around 90% seen once. Trimming left V 7 bases short and J 5 bases short, with 12 bases between. This CDR3 spans 13 amino acids. Germline CDR1 MNHEY, CDR2 SVGAGI. The sequenced sample consisted of peripheral blood. This receptor was taken from a woman aged 55-69 years with active or convalescent COVID-19. V and J are TRBV6-5 and TRBJ1-5; no firm D call. Here the CDR3 reads CASNLDTDQPQHF. CDR3 bases: TGTGCCAGCAATTTAGACACAGATCAGCCCCAGCATTTT.